A selection of T cell receptor beta chains follows, all from one sample in a study of cytomegalovirus exposure and HLA in healthy donors. Produced via immunoSEQ multiplex PCR; TCRdb's table is partial and in-frame only. The data show about 130,000 clones, with about 10% seen just once and 4% to 5% held by the top ten. The material sequenced was PBMCs. These TCRs come from a woman aged 18-29 years in good health and CMV-seropositive. CDR3s include the opening cysteine and the closing phenylalanine or tryptophan. Expanded clones are given a class, and other clones once, few, many or no size at all.

abundance,j_gene,v_gene,CDR3aa
few,TRBJ2-6,TRBV4-2,CASSQEQGAAGANVLTF
-,TRBJ2-7,TRBV7-2,CASSHRTGATYEQYF
-,TRBJ1-5,TRBV7-3,CASRKSPPGESNQPQHF
few,TRBJ1-5,TRBV28,CASSLTNQPQHF
few,TRBJ2-7,TRBV11-2,CASSPTGEFYEQYF
few,TRBJ2-1,TRBV4-1,CASSQPSGTSGSNEQFF
-,TRBJ1-2,TRBV4-1,CASSQEGRGGYGYTF
-,TRBJ2-7,TRBV28,CASSLEYEQYF
-,TRBJ1-5,TRBV2,CASNTGTISNQPQHF
-,TRBJ2-3,TRBV6-1,CASSESNRQYF
few,TRBJ1-4,TRBV5-1,CASSPGQGGSATNEKLFF
few,TRBJ2-4,TRBV27,CASKGTENIQYF
-,TRBJ1-3,TRBV6-5,CASSRGNTIYF
-,TRBJ2-7,TRBV10-2,CARGLSYEQYF
-,TRBJ2-3,TRBV11-2,CASRTLDYNEYF
-,TRBJ1-1,TRBV6-4,CASSDTGDLTEAFF
few,TRBJ1-5,TRBV28,CASSPPVRAKNQPQHF
-,TRBJ1-1,TRBV5-8,CASSLAGRGSTEAFF
few,TRBJ2-1,TRBV19,CASSSGILIAGEQFF
few,TRBJ1-1,TRBV5-1,CASSLFEVMNTEAFF
few,TRBJ1-5,TRBV6-6,CASSFEGDRGQPQHF
-,TRBJ2-7,TRBV5-6,CASSWGTAGTSYEQYF
few,TRBJ1-2,TRBV30,CAWSVYAAEGYTF
-,TRBJ1-5,TRBV6-5,CASSRGSDSNQPQHF
-,TRBJ2-7,TRBV7-8,CASSLDAGSVYEQYF
few,TRBJ1-1,TRBV25-1,CASSEYRDSAKAFF
-,TRBJ1-2,TRBV19,CASSIDATGAGNYGYTF
few,TRBJ2-3,TRBV2,CASSEVAPGTGVRGTDTQYF